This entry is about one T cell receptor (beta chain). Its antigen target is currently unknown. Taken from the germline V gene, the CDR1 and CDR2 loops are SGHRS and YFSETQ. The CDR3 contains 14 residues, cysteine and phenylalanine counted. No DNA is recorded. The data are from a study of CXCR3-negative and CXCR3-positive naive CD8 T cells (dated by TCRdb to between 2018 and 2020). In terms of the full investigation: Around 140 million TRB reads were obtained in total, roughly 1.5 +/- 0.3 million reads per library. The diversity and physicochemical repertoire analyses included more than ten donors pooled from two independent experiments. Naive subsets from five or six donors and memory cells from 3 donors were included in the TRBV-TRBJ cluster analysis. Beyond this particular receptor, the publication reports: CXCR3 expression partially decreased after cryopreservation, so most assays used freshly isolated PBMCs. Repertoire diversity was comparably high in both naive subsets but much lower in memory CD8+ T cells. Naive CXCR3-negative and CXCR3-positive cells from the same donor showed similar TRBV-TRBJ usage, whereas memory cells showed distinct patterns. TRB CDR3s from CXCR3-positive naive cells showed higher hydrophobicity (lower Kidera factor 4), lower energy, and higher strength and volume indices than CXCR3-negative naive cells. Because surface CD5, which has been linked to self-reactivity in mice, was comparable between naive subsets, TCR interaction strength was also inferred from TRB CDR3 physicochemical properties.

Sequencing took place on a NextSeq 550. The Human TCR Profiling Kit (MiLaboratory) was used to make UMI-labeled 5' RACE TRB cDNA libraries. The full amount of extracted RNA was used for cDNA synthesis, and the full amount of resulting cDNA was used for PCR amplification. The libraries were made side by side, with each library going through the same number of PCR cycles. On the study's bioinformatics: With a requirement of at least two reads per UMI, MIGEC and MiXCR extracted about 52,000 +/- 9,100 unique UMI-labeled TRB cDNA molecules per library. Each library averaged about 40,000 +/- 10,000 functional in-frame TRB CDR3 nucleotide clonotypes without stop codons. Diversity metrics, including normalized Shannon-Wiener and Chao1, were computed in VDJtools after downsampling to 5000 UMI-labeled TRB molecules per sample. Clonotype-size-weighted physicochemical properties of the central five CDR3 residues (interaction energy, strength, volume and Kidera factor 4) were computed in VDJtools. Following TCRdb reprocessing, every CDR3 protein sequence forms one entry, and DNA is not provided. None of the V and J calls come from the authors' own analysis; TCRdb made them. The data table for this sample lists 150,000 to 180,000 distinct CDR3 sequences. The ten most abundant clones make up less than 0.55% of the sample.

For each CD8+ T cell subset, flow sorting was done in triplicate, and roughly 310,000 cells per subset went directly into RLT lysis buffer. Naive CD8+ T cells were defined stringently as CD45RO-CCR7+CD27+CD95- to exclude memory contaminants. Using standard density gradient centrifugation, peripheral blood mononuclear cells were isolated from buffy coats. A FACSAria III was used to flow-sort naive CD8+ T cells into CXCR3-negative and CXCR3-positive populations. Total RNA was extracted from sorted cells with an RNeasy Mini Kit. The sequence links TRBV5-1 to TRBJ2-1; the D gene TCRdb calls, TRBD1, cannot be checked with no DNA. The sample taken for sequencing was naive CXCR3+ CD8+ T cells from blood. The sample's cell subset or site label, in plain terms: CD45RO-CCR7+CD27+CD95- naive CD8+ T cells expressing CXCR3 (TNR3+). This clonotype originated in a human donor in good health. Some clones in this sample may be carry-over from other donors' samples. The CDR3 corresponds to CASSLVGGGDEQFF. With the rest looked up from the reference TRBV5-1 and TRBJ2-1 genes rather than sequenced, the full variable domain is KAGVTQTPRYLIKTRGQQVTLSCSPISGHRSVSWYQQTPGQGLQFLFEYFSETQRNKGNFPGRFSGRQFSNSRSEMNVSTLELGDSALYLCASSLVGGGDEQFFGPGTRLTVL.